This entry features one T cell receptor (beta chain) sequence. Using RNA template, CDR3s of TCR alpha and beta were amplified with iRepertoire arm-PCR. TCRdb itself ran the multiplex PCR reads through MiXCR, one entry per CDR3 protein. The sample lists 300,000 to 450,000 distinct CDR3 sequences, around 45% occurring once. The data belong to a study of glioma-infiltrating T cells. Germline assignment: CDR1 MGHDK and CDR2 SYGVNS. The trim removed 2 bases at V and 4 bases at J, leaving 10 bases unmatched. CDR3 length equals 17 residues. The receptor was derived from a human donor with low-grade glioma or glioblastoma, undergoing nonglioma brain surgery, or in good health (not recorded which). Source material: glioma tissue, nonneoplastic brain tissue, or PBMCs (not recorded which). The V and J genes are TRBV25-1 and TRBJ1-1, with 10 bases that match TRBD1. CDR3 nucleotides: TGTGCCAGCAGTGAACTGACAGGGGGCAGGGGGGGCACTGAAGCTTTCTTT. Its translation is CASSELTGGRGGTEAFF.